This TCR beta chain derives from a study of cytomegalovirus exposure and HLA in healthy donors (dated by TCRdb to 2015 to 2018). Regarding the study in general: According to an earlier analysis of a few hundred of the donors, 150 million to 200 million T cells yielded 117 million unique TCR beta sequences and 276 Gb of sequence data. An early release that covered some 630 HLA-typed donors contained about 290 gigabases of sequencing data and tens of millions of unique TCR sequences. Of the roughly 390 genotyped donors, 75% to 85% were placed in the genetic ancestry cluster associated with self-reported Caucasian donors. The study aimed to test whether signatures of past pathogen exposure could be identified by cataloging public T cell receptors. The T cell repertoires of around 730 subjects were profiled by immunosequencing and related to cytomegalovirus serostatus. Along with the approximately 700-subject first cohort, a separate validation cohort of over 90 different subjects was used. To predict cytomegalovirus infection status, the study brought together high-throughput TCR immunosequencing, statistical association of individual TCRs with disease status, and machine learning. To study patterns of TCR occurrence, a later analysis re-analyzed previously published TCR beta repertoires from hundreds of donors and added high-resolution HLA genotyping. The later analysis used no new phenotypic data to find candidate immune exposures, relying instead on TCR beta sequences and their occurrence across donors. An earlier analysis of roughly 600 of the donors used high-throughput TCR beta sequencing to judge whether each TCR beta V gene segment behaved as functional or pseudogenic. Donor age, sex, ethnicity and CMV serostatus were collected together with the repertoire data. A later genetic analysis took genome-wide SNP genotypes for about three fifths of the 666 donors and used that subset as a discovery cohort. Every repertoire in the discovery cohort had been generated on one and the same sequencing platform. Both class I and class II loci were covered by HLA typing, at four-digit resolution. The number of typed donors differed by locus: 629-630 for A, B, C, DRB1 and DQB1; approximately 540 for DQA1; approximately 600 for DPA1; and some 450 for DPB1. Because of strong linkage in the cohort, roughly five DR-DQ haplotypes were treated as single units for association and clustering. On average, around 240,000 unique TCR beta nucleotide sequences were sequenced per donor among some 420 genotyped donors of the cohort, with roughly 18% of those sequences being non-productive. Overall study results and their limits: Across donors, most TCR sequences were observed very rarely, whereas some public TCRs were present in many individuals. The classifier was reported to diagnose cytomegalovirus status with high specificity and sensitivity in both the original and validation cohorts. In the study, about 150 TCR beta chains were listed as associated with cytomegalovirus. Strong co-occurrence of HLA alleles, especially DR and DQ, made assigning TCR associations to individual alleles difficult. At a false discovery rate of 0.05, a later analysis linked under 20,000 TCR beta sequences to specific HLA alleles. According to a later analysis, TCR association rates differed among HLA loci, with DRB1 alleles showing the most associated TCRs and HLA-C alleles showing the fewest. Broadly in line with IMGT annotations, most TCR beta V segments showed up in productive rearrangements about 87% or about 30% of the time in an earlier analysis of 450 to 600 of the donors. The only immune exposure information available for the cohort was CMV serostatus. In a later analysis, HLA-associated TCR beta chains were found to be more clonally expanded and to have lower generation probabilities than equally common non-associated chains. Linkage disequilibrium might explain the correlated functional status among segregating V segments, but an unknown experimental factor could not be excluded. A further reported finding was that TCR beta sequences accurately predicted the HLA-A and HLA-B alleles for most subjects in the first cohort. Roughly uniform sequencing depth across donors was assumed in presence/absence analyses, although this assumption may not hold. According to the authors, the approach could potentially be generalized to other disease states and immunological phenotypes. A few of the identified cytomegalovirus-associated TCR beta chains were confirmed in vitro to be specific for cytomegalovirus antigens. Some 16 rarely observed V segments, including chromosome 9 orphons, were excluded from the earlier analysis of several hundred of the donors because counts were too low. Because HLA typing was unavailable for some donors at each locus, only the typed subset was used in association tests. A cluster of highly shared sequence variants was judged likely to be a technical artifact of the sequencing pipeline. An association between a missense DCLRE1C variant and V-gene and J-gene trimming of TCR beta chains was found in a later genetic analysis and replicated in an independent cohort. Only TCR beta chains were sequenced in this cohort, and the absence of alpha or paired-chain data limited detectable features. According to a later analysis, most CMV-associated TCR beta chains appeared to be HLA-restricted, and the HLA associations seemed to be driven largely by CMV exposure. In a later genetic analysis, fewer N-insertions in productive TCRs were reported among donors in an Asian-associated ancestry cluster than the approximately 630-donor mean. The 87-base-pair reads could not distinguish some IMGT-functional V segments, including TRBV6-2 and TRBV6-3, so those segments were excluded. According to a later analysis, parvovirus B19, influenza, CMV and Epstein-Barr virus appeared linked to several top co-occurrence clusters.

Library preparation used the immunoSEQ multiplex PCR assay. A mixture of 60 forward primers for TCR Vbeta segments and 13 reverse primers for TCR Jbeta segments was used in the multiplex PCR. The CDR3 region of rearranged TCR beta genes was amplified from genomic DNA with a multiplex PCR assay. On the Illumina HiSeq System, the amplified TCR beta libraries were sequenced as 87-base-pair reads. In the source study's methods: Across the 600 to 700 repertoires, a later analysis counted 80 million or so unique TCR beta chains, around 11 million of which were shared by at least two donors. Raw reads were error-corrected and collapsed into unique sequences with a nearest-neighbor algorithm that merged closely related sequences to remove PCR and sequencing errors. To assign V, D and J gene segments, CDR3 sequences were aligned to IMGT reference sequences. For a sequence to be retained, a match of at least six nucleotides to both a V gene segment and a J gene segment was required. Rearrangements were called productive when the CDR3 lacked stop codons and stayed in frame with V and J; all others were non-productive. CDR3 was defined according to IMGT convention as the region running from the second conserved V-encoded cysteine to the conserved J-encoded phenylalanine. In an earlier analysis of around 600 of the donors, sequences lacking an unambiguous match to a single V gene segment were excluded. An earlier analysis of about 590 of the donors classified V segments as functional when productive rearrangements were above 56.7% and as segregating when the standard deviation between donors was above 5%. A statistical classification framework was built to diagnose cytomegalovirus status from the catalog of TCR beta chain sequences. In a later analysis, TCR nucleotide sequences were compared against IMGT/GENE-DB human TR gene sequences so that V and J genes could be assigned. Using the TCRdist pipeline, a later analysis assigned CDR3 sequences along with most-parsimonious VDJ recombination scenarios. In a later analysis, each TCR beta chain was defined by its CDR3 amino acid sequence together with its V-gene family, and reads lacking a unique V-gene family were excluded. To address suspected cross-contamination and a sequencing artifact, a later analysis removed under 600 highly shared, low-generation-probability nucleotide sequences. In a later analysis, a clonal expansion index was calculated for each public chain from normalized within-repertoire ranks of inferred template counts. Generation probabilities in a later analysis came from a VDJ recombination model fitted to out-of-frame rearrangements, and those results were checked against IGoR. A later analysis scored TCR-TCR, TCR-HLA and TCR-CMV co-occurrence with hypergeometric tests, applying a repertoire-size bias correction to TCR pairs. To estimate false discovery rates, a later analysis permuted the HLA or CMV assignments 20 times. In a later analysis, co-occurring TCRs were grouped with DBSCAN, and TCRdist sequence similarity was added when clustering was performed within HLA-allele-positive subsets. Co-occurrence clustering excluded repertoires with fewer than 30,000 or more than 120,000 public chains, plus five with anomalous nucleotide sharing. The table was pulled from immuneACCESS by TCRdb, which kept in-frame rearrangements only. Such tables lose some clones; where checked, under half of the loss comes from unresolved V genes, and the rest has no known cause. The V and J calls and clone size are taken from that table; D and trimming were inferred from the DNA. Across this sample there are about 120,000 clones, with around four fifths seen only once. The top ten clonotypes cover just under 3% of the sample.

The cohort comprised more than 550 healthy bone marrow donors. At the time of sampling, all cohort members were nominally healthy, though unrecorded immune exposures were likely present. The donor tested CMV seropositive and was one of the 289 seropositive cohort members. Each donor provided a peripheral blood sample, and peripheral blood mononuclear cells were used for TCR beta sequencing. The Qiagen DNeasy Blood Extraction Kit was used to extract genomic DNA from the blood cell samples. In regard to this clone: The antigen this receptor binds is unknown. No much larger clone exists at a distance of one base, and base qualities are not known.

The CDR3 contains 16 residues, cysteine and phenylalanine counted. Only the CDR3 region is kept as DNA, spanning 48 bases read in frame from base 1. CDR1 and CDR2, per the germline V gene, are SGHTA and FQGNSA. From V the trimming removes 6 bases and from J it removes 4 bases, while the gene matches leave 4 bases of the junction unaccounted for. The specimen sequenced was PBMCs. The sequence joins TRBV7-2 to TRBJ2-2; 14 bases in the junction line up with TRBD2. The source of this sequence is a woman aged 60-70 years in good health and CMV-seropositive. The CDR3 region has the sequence CASSPGTSGSTGELFF. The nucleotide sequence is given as TGTGCCAGCAGTCCAGGGACTAGCGGGAGCACCGGGGAGCTGTTTTTT. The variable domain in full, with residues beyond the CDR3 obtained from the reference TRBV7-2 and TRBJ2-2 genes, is GAGVSQSPSNKVTEKGKDVELRCDPISGHTALYWYRQSLGQGLEFLIYFQGNSAPDKSGLPSDRFSAERTGGSVSTLTIQRTQQEDSAVYLCASSPGTSGSTGELFFGEGSRLTVL.